What follows is one T cell receptor beta chain and its context. The specificity of this receptor is unknown. Peripheral blood mononuclear cells were isolated from healthy donor buffy coats by density gradient separation. Negative magnetic separation using EasySep or MojoSort CD8+ T cell isolation kits was how the study enriched total CD8+ T cells. An RNeasy Mini Kit was used to extract total RNA from duplicate vials of 150,000 sorted CD8+ T cells per subset. The PBMCs were used either fresh or after being cryopreserved in fetal bovine serum with about 10% DMSO. Fluorescence-activated cell sorting on a FACSAria III was used to sort CD8+ T cell subsets to purity. The sample comes from a study of human CD8 memory T cell subsets (dated by TCRdb to the early 2020s). For the wider study: The clonal relationships among stem-like (TSTEM), progenitor exhausted-like (TPEX) and effector memory CD8+ T cell subsets were assessed by comparing the TCRbeta repertoires of these subsets. TCRbeta repertoires were obtained from TSTEM, TPEX and effector memory subsets contributed by each of roughly 6 donors. Summary of the overall study and its limitations: Chao1 estimates suggested greater repertoire diversity in TSTEM than in TPEX subsets, potentially reflecting a broader range of specificities. The stem-like TSTEM and TPEX subsets each shared clonotypes with effector memory cells, but the TSTEM and TPEX repertoires had minimal overlap with each other, suggesting distinct antigen spectra. Sequencing was limited to TCRbeta chains, and the repertoire comparisons were based on about 6 donors analyzed with paired t-tests and Bonferroni correction. Normalized Shannon-Wiener diversity was similarly high in the TSTEM and TPEX subsets, while the effector memory subsets were comparatively less diverse.

The CDR3 runs 12 amino acids, cysteine and phenylalanine included. No DNA sequence is on record. A Human TCR Profiling Kit was used to prepare UMI-labeled 5' RACE TCRbeta libraries. Every TCRbeta library was prepared in parallel with an identical number of PCR cycles. The authors' pipeline ran thus. Between 3,000 and 18,000 functional CDR3beta clonotypes were contained in each TCRbeta library. UMI extraction and consensus assembly used MIGEC 1.2.9, requiring at least three reads per UMI. MiXCR 3.0.3 was used to extract in-frame CDR3beta repertoires. Each sample was downsampled to 42,000 randomly selected UMIs before diversity metrics were computed in VDJtools 1.2.1. For each sample pair, the repertoire overlap metrics D, R and F2 were calculated in VDJtools using the top 3,000 clones. TCRdb reprocessed the reads, so every CDR3 protein sequence counts as one entry and DNA is not shown. The V and J calls and clone size come from TCRdb's table, not from the authors' own analysis. This sample's table has entries for 7,900 or so distinct CDR3 sequences. Jointly, the top ten make up over 20% of the sample.

Sequencing was done on a sample of CD8+ T cells from PBMCs. The receptor's source is a human donor in good health. The rearrangement joined TRBV12-3 or TRBV12-4 to TRBJ2-7; TCRdb lists TRBD1, though no DNA is available to test this call. The CDR3 protein sequence reads: CASRQGAYEQYF.